The 21 T cell receptor beta chains below were found in one sample sequenced in a study of T cell changes during pregnancy in multiple sclerosis. TCRdb keeps only in-frame clones here, not all; method: immunoSEQ multiplex PCR. This repertoire shows 65,000 to 75,000 clones, approximately 90% found once; its top ten account for roughly 1.4%. The material was peripheral blood, obtained in the third trimester of pregnancy. These TCRs come from a female donor in good health, enrolled as a control in a pregnancy study.

The chain employs TRBV19 and TRBJ1-5; TRBD1 matches at 7 bases. Trimming removed 3 bases from V and 2 bases from J; junction bases left unmatched: 7. This CDR3 comprises 16 residues. CDR1 is LNHDA, CDR2 SQIVND, per germline (reference sequence). The CDR3 bases are TGTGCCAGTAGTATTTCCCGGACAGGCGGCAATCAGCCCCAGCATTTT. It yields the protein CASSISRTGGNQPQHF.

V is TRBV28 and J is TRBJ1-2; 9 bases fit TRBD1. J gave up 7 bases and V 2 bases, and 11 bases lay outside the gene matches. The CDR3 contains 16 residues. From germline, CDR1 is MDHEN and CDR2 SYDVKM. In DNA form, the CDR3 reads TGTGCCAGCAGTTTAGGTGGGGGACAGGGCAGATCTGGCTACACCTTC. Protein: CASSLGGGQGRSGYTF.

This chain joins TRBV5-1 and TRBJ1-6, with TRBD1 matching over 7 bases. V lost 5 bases to trimming and J lost 5 bases; unmatched junction nucleotides: 7. This CDR3 region has 15 residues. Germline CDR1 is SGHRS and CDR2 is YFSETQ. This chain's CDR3 is CASRRGTEDNSPLHF. The CDR3 DNA sequence: TGCGCCAGCAGGCGTGGGACAGAGGATAATTCACCCCTCCACTTT.

The J gene is TRBJ2-1, the V gene TRBV28; D is perhaps TRBD2 (5 bases). Germline V gives CDR1 MDHEN, CDR2 SYDVKM. The V end was cut by 3 bases, the J end by 3 bases, with 6 bases between. This CDR3 comprises 13 residues. CDR3 residues: CASSFGIYNEQFF. DNA of the CDR3: TGTGCCAGCAGTTTCGGGATCTACAATGAGCAGTTCTTC. The full variable domain, completed using reference TRBV28 and TRBJ2-1, is DVKVTQSSRYLVKRTGEKVFLECVQDMDHENMFWYRQDPGLGLRLIYFSYDVKMKEKGDIPEGYSVSREKKERFSLILESASTNQTSMYLCASSFGIYNEQFFGPGTRLTVL.

The CDR3 spells CSVAGGLPYEQYF. DNA for the CDR3: TGCAGCGTCGCTGGAGGGTTGCCCTACGAGCAGTACTTC. J is TRBJ2-7 and V is TRBV29-1, with TRBD2 as a possible D gene (6 bases). The CDR3 has 13 residues. Trimming shortened V by 6 bases and J by 2 bases, and 14 bases separated the two germline ends. The germline V gene encodes CDR1 SQVTM and CDR2 ANQGSEA.

The gene calls are TRBV2 and TRBJ2-7; 11 bases line up with TRBD1. With 5 bases clipped from V and 4 bases from J, the junction kept 1 base outside the gene matches. The CDR3 contains 13 residues. Germline-derived CDR1 and CDR2 are SNHLY and FYNNEI. CDR3 amino acids: CASSRDRGYEQYF. CDR3 in DNA: TGTGCCAGCAGTCGGGACAGGGGGTACGAGCAGTACTTC.

To note about this clone: The junction departs from germline at one end; a sequencing error may be responsible. V gene TRBV7-7 combines with J gene TRBJ2-5; D possibly corresponds to TRBD1 (7 bases). The CDR3 runs 16 residues. Germline V gene data show CDR1 as SSHAT and CDR2 as FNYEAQ (reference sequence). CDR3 protein: CASSRQQGRWQETQYF. CDR3 DNA sequence: TGTGCTAGCAGCCGCCAACAGGGGAGGTGGCAAGAGACCCAGTACTTC.

This rearrangement joins TRBV27 to TRBJ2-3, with unresolved D. Trimming shortened V by 8 bases and J by 2 bases, and 5 bases separated the two germline ends. The germline CDR1 and CDR2 sequences are MNHEY and SMNVEV (reference sequence). The length of the CDR3 is 11 residues. The CDR3 protein is CASGHTDTQYF. CDR3 coding DNA: TGTGCCAGCGGCCACACAGATACGCAGTATTTT.

This rearrangement joins TRBV19 to TRBJ1-5; TRBD1 agrees at 7 bases. This CDR3 contains 16 residues. CDR1 and CDR2 from the germline V gene are LNHDA and SQIVND (reference sequence). V trimming: 2 bases; J trimming: 3 bases; junction bases outside the gene matches: 7. The CDR3 is CASSIFSGTVNQPQHF. The CDR3 bases are TGTGCCAGTAGTATATTCTCCGGGACAGTCAATCAGCCCCAGCATTTT.

The rearrangement links TRBV15 to TRBJ1-5; D unclear. The CDR3 spans 12 residues. Between the trimmed V and J ends, which lost 3 bases and 3 bases, there was a span of 3 bases. Germline loops: CDR1 LNHNV, CDR2 YYDKDF (reference sequence). This chain's CDR3 is CATSSINQPQHF. In DNA, the CDR3 is TGTGCCACCAGCAGTATCAATCAGCCCCAGCATTTT.

The chain uses TRBV6-1 and TRBJ2-7; TRBD2 agrees at 11 bases. The germline V gene has CDR1 MNHNS and CDR2 SASEGT. The CDR3 is 14 residues long. The trim removed 7 bases at V and 6 bases at J, leaving 8 bases unmatched. The CDR3 DNA is TGTGCCAGCACCGGGACTAGCGGTTGGGGCGAGCAGTACTTC. Amino acids: CASTGTSGWGEQYF.

This chain joins TRBV18 and TRBJ2-3; TRBD1 aligns across 8 bases. V was pared by 3 bases and J by 2 bases, with 13 bases of the junction left unmatched. The CDR3 has 18 amino acids. The germline CDR1 and CDR2 sequences are KGHSH and LQKENI. The CDR3 here is CASSPPKDRESFTDTQYF. The CDR3 nucleotides are TGTGCCAGCTCACCCCCTAAGGACAGGGAGTCCTTCACAGATACGCAGTATTTT.

This rearrangement joins TRBV7-9 to TRBJ2-3; 11 bases fit TRBD2. CDR3 length: 15 residues. Germline V gene data show CDR1 as SEHNR and CDR2 as FQNEAQ (reference sequence). V lost 3 bases to trimming and J lost 6 bases; unmatched junction nucleotides: 5. The CDR3 nucleotides are TGTGCCAGCAGCTTGCTAGCGGGGGGTGGGGATACGCAGTATTTT. This translates into CASSLLAGGGDTQYF.

The V and J genes are TRBV4-1 and TRBJ1-2; unclear D gene. Trimming took off 1 base at V and 2 bases at J, with 11 bases between the two ends. The CDR3 totals 15 residues. CDR1 MGHRA and CDR2 YSYEKL come from the germline V gene. DNA for the CDR3: TGCGCCAGCAGCCAAGTCTTAACGGGAAACTATGGCTACACCTTC. It encodes CASSQVLTGNYGYTF.

V is TRBV14 and J is TRBJ1-6; no reliable D call. Germline lookup yields CDR1 SGHDN and CDR2 FVKESK. Trimming removed 0 bases at V and 13 bases at J, with 10 bases between. This CDR3 comprises 13 residues. CDR3 DNA sequence: TGTGCCAGCAGCCAAGATGTTCTTTCTCCCCTCCACTTT. Protein sequence: CASSQDVLSPLHF.

The chain uses TRBV2 and TRBJ1-3, with 8 positions matching TRBD1. V dropped 6 bases and J dropped 2; count of bases not matched to a gene: 12. This CDR3 spans 17 amino acids. Germline loops: CDR1 SNHLY, CDR2 FYNNEI. The CDR3 DNA is TGTGCCAGCAGGTCGCAGGGGGCTGGTGATCCTGGAAACACCATATATTTT. Protein: CASRSQGAGDPGNTIYF.

The gene calls are TRBV7-2 and TRBJ2-2; 9 nucleotides match TRBD2. The V and J ends lost 5 bases and 3 bases, in that order; junction bases with no gene match: 4. This CDR3 is built from 15 residues. The germline V gene encodes CDR1 SGHTA and CDR2 FQGNSA. The CDR3 coding sequence is TGTGCCAGCAGCCTGGGACTAGCCTACACCGGGGAGCTGTTTTTT. As protein: CASSLGLAYTGELFF.

The J gene is TRBJ1-2, the V gene TRBV10-3; no clear D gene. Trimming stripped 2 bases from V and 7 bases from J, with 8 bases between. The CDR3 spans 12 residues. Germline loops: CDR1 ENHRY, CDR2 SYGVKD. The CDR3: CAISEPGSGYTF. The CDR3 nucleotides read TGTGCCATCAGTGAGCCGGGGTCTGGCTACACCTTC.

V and J are TRBV18 and TRBJ1-2; 9 bases are shared with TRBD1. J was trimmed by 6 bases and V by 2 bases; bases with no gene match: 4. CDR3 size: 14 residues. The V gene's germline CDR1 is KGHSH and CDR2 LQKENI. In nucleotides, the CDR3 is TGTGCCAGCTCACCATCCCGGACAGGGGATGGCTACACCTTC. Translation: CASSPSRTGDGYTF.

The J gene is TRBJ2-7, the V gene TRBV7-6; 7 bases map to TRBD1. Losses at the gene ends were 2 bases for V and 2 bases for J; bases not matched to a gene: 6. Per the germline V gene, CDR1 is SGHVS and CDR2 is FNYEAQ. This CDR3 region has 15 residues. The CDR3 sequence is CASSLTWDRPYEQYF. DNA for the CDR3: TGTGCCAGCAGCTTAACCTGGGACAGACCCTACGAGCAGTACTTC.

Here the CDR3 reads CASSPSSHGSPLHF. DNA for the CDR3: TGTGCCAGCAGCCCCTCTTCTCACGGGTCACCCCTCCACTTT. V gene TRBV11-3 combines with J gene TRBJ1-6; D unclear. Germline V gives CDR1 SGHNT, CDR2 YENEEA. This CDR3 is 14 amino acids long. V lost 5 bases and J lost 10, with 15 bases in between.